A single sample gave rise to the 15 T cell receptor beta chains below, sequenced in a study of cytomegalovirus exposure and HLA in healthy donors. Primers for the PCR totalled 60 Vbeta and 13 Jbeta. Assay: immunoSEQ multiplex PCR; the TCRdb copy retains only in-frame clones and omits some. Counted here are some 110,000 clones, roughly 83% occurring once; the ten biggest clones make up about 2.7%. Sequenced input: PBMCs. The receptors were sampled from a woman in her late teens or twenties in good health and CMV-seropositive.

This clone showed up just a few times. The chain combines TRBV5-1 with TRBJ1-3; no clear D. V was shortened by 4 bases and J by 0 bases, with 8 bases between the two germline ends. Per germline, CDR1 SGHRS and CDR2 YFSETQ. This CDR3 is 14 amino acids long. The CDR3 here is CASSALDSGNTIYF. DNA of the CDR3: TGCGCCAGCAGCGCGCTAGACTCTGGAAACACCATATATTTT.

The chain uses TRBV6-6 and TRBJ2-1; TRBD2 matches 7 bases. V lost 5 bases and J lost 1; bases outside the gene matches: 5. The germline V gene has CDR1 MNHNY and CDR2 SVGAGI (reference sequence). The CDR3 spans 15 residues. The CDR3 here is CASSLGTISYNEQFF. DNA of the CDR3: TGTGCCAGCAGTCTCGGGACTATATCCTACAATGAGCAGTTCTTC.

V usage is TRBV10-3 and J usage is TRBJ1-2, with 9 nucleotides matching TRBD1. The V and J ends lost 6 bases and 2 bases, in that order; junction bases with no gene match: 16. Per the germline V gene, CDR1 is ENHRY and CDR2 is SYGVKD. The CDR3 extends over 18 amino acids. CDR3 sequence: CAISGQGRPLTVNYGYTF. Here the CDR3 DNA reads TGTGCCATCAGCGGACAGGGGCGTCCCTTGACTGTGAACTATGGCTACACCTTC.

V usage is TRBV4-1 and J usage is TRBJ1-3; D not certain. Trimming removed 4 bases at V and 0 bases at J, with 13 bases between. Germline V gene sequence: CDR1 MGHRA, CDR2 YSYEKL. This CDR3 is built from 16 residues. CDR3 sequence (DNA): TGCGCCAGCAGCCCCCCTCCGGTTTTCTCTGGAAACACCATATATTTT. Translation gives CASSPPPVFSGNTIYF.

This chain uses TRBV19 with TRBJ1-5; D might be TRBD1 (5 bases). Germline CDR1 reads LNHDA; CDR2 reads SQIVND (reference sequence). This CDR3 comprises 16 residues. V lost 5 bases and J 4 bases, leaving 18 bases between the germline ends. CDR3 in amino acids: CASSGTGIEPNQPQHF. The CDR3 nucleotides are TGTGCCAGTAGTGGGACTGGGATCGAGCCTAATCAGCCCCAGCATTTT.

The CDR3 sequence: CASSLLAGGPRSYNEQFF. The CDR3 DNA sequence: TGCGCCAGCAGCCTATTAGCGGGAGGACCACGCTCCTACAATGAGCAGTTCTTC. The chain carries TRBV4-1 and TRBJ2-1; 10 nucleotides match TRBD2. CDR3 size: 18 residues. The junction had 9 bases not matched to a gene; V was cut back by 4 bases and J by 0 bases. Germline-derived CDR1 and CDR2 are MGHRA and YSYEKL.

The rearrangement joins TRBV4-1 to TRBJ2-1, with 8 bases fitting TRBD2. Unmatched junction bases numbered 9, after V lost 2 bases and J lost 9 bases. Germline V lookup: CDR1 MGHRA, CDR2 YSYEKL. This CDR3 is 15 amino acids long. This chain's CDR3 is CASSQPSGREVEQFF. CDR3 in DNA: TGCGCCAGCAGCCAACCCAGCGGGAGAGAGGTTGAGCAGTTCTTC.

The V call is TRBV2, the J call TRBJ2-2; 8 bases fit TRBD1. V dropped 6 bases and J dropped 3; count of bases not matched to a gene: 6. The CDR3 has 15 residues. The germline V gene encodes CDR1 SNHLY and CDR2 FYNNEI. CDR3 nucleotides: TGTGCCAGCAGCCTTAGACAGGGGTACACCGGGGAGCTGTTTTTT. The encoded protein is CASSLRQGYTGELFF.

The chain recombines TRBV5-8 with TRBJ2-7; possible D gene TRBD2, 5 bases. Trimming took off 2 bases at V and 6 bases at J, with 12 bases between the two ends. This CDR3 is built from 13 residues. Germline CDR1 is SGHTS and CDR2 is YDEGEE. CDR3 amino acids: CASSLRRVGEQYF. The CDR3 DNA reads as TGTGCCAGCAGCTTAAGGCGGGTCGGCGAGCAGTACTTC.

The chain employs TRBV7-2 and TRBJ2-2; 9 nucleotides agree with TRBD2. The J segment lost 7 bases and the V segment lost 5 bases, leaving 11 bases of the junction unmatched. This CDR3 comprises 16 residues. The germline CDR1 and CDR2 sequences are SGHTA and FQGNSA. CDR3 nucleotides: TGTGCCAGCAGCCTCCAGCTAGCGGGATCTCACGGGGAGCTGTTTTTT. Amino acids: CASSLQLAGSHGELFF.

This chain uses TRBV11-2 with TRBJ2-1, with 8 positions matching TRBD1. Germline V gene sequence: CDR1 SGHAT, CDR2 FQNNGV. Trimming at V came to 3 bases and at J to 9 bases, leaving 4 bases not matched to a gene. CDR3 length equals 13 residues. This chain's CDR3 is CASSLDRESEQFF. CDR3 nucleotide sequence: TGTGCCAGCAGCTTGGACAGGGAGTCTGAGCAGTTCTTC.

This chain links TRBV5-1 with TRBJ2-7; D is possibly TRBD2 (7 bases). V lost 0 bases and J lost 3, with 16 bases in between. The CDR3 spans 16 residues. Germline-derived CDR1 and CDR2 are SGHRS and YFSETQ. CDR3 amino acids: CASSLAIGGASYEQYF. CDR3 nucleotides: TGCGCCAGCAGCTTGGCGATAGGGGGGGCGAGCTACGAGCAGTACTTC.

CDR3 residues: CASSLDLRGGRYEQYF. The CDR3 DNA reads TGTGCCAGCAGCTTAGATCTCCGCGGCGGGAGGTACGAGCAGTACTTC. This chain connects TRBV11-1 to TRBJ2-7; 8 nucleotides match TRBD2. With 1 base clipped from V and 4 bases from J, the junction kept 9 bases outside the gene matches. Germline V gene sequence: CDR1 SGHAT, CDR2 FQDESV (reference sequence). The CDR3 contains 16 residues.

The chain couples TRBV5-1 to TRBJ2-1; 11 bases map to TRBD2. V shed 3 bases and J 7 bases; nucleotides not matched to a gene: 9. Germline CDR1 reads SGHRS; CDR2 reads YFSETQ. The CDR3 spans 16 residues. This CDR3 reads CASSSEGLAGGNEQFF. The CDR3 DNA follows: TGCGCCAGCAGCTCTGAAGGACTAGCGGGCGGAAATGAGCAGTTCTTC.

The chain has TRBV28 and TRBJ2-7, with 11 nucleotides matching TRBD1. Germline V gene data show CDR1 as MDHEN and CDR2 as SYDVKM. The CDR3 has 13 amino acids. V dropped 11 bases and J dropped 5; count of bases not matched to a gene: 8. The CDR3 reads CAGGKGQGDEQYF. The DNA of the CDR3 is TGTGCCGGGGGAAAGGGACAGGGGGACGAGCAGTACTTC.